The clone carrying this T cell receptor beta chain was detected a few times. Its antigen remains unknown. The data were taken from a study of siplizumab effects on memory and regulatory T cells. Whole-study findings and limits: Roughly 80-95% of proliferating clones (CD4+ or CD8+) could not be assigned a naive or memory phenotype. Memory cells seemed less diverse than naive T cells, which seemed major alloresponse contributors.

Assays captured about 10^5 TCR templates per sample. Sequencing was performed with immunoSEQ multiplex PCR; in TCRdb, only in-frame clones are kept and a portion is missing. The repertoire consists of about 13,000 clones, with about 46% occurring once and the leading ten covering approximately 8.2%. Cocultured for roughly 6 days at 37°C were the mixed lymphocyte reaction cells. Stimulator PBMCs carried Violet Dye, while responder PBMCs carried CFSE, combined at 1:1. Per germline, CDR1 KGHSH and CDR2 LQKENI. The V end lost 4 bases, the J end lost 0 bases, and 4 bases lay between the germline ends. The CDR3 spans 14 residues.

The V call is TRBV18, the J call TRBJ2-6, with unresolved D. The sequenced sample was CFSE-low (dividing) CD4+ T cells sorted from an allogeneic mixed lymphocyte reaction. This TCR came from a human donor in good health; the cells came from an allogeneic mixed lymphocyte reaction. The CDR3 DNA follows: TGTGCCAGCTCACAAAACTCTGGGGCCAACGTCCTGACTTTC. Encoded protein: CASSQNSGANVLTF.